What follows are 25 T cell receptor beta chains derived from one specimen sequenced in a study of T cell responses to AZD1222 COVID-19 vaccine. Only in-frame clones appear in the TCRdb table, and some are missing; sequencing was by immunoSEQ multiplex PCR. The data hold under 75,000 clones, with around 85% observed a single time. The sample was peripheral blood, taken on day 0 of AZD1222 vaccination. Source of these receptors: an adult in good health.

The chain links TRBV27 to TRBJ1-5, with a tentative D call TRBD1 (5 bases). CDR1 MNHEY and CDR2 SMNVEV come from the germline V gene (reference sequence). The CDR3 is 15 residues long. The V end lost 6 bases, the J end lost 2 bases, and 14 bases lay between the germline ends. CDR3 bases: TGTGCCAGCAGCCGACAGCTTAGGGGCAATCAGCCCCAGCATTTT. Translated, it gives CASSRQLRGNQPQHF.

V gene TRBV9 combines with J gene TRBJ2-3; D call uncertain. Trimming pared 4 bases from V and 6 bases from J, leaving 6 bases between. Germline loops: CDR1 SGDLS, CDR2 YYNGEE. The CDR3 is 11 residues long. CDR3 loop: CASSSWDTQYF. The CDR3 nucleotides read TGTGCCAGCAGCAGTTGGGATACGCAGTATTTT. Using reference TRBV9 and TRBJ2-3 for the parts outside the CDR3, the full variable domain is DSGVTQTPKHLITATGQRVTLRCSPRSGDLSVYWYQQSLDQGLQFLIQYYNGEERAKGNILERFSAQQFPDLHSELNLSSLELGDSALYFCASSSWDTQYFGPGTRLTVL.

The genes are TRBV19 and TRBJ2-3, with 7 bases identical to TRBD2. Germline trimming cut 7 bases from V and 3 bases from J; bases unmatched to any gene: 25. The CDR3 is 20 amino acids. Looked up from germline, CDR1 is LNHDA and CDR2 is SQIVND (reference sequence). The CDR3 spells CASTTLFSPSAPRETDTQYF. The CDR3, as DNA: TGTGCCAGTACCACCCTTTTCTCCCCCAGTGCCCCGCGGGAGACAGATACGCAGTATTTT.

The CDR3, as DNA: TGTGCCAGCAGAGGAACTCTCGGGGGTACGCAGTATTTT. Amino acids: CASRGTLGGTQYF. This rearrangement joins TRBV6-5 to TRBJ2-3; tentative D call: TRBD2 (6 bases). The ends were cut back, 6 bases at V and 8 bases at J, with 15 bases in the middle. CDR3 length: 13 amino acids. CDR1 MNHEY and CDR2 SVGAGI come from the germline V gene.

The chain has TRBV5-5 and TRBJ2-7; 10 bases line up with TRBD2. The V and J ends lost 5 bases and 4 bases, in that order; junction bases with no gene match: 15. Germline CDR1 is SGHKS and CDR2 is YYEKEE (reference sequence). This CDR3 spans 17 amino acids. The CDR3 DNA follows: TGTGCCAGCAGATCGCCTACAGGGCTAGCGGGAGCATACGAGCAGTACTTC. This translates into CASRSPTGLAGAYEQYF.

The J gene is TRBJ1-5, the V gene TRBV10-3; a possible D gene is TRBD1 (5 bases). Germline CDR1 is ENHRY and CDR2 is SYGVKD. CDR3 length: 13 amino acids. V was trimmed by 3 bases and J by 7 bases, leaving 10 bases between them. The CDR3 sequence: CAISELGGQPQHF. Here the CDR3 DNA reads TGTGCCATCAGTGAATTGGGGGGACAGCCCCAGCATTTT.

In its sample, this clone was seen once. The chain couples TRBV19 to TRBJ1-4, with a possible D match to TRBD1 (6 bases). The ends were cut back, 5 bases at V and 2 bases at J, with 9 bases in the middle. Germline V lookup: CDR1 LNHDA, CDR2 SQIVND (reference sequence). The CDR3 covers 14 residues. This CDR3 is CASSRRGTNEKLFF. As DNA, the CDR3 is TGTGCCAGTAGTCGCAGGGGTACTAATGAAAAACTGTTTTTT.

This clone showed up just a few times. This chain links TRBV5-1 with TRBJ1-2; 8 nucleotides line up with TRBD1. Trimming cost V 4 bases and J 9 bases; bases outside gene matches: 8. CDR3 length: 13 amino acids. From germline, CDR1 is SGHRS and CDR2 YFSETQ. The CDR3 DNA is TGCGCCAGCAGCGCCGGACAGGGAGATAGCTACACCTTC. Its protein product is CASSAGQGDSYTF.

This chain uses TRBV19 with TRBJ2-4; possible D gene TRBD2, 5 bases. Germline V gene lookup returns CDR1 LNHDA and CDR2 SQIVND (reference sequence). The CDR3 has 13 residues. The V end was cut by 5 bases, the J end by 5 bases, with 10 bases between. The CDR3 here is CASSQPGENIQYF. The CDR3 DNA is TGTGCCAGTAGTCAACCCGGGGAAAACATTCAGTACTTC.

CDR3 in amino acids: CASREGETEQYF. The DNA of the CDR3 is TGCGCCAGCAGAGAAGGGGAAACCGAGCAGTACTTC. The chain has TRBV5-1 and TRBJ2-7, with a weak D call TRBD1 (5 bases). Germline V CDR1 and CDR2: SGHRS, YFSETQ. This CDR3 contains 12 residues. Trimming pared 5 bases from V and 6 bases from J, leaving 12 bases between.

The chain joins TRBV6-4 to TRBJ1-2; D might be TRBD1 (5 bases). The CDR3 loop spans 13 amino acids. V dropped 4 bases and J dropped 8 bases, with 14 bases sitting between them. Germline loops: CDR1 MRHNA, CDR2 SNTAGT. For the CDR3, the DNA is TGTGCCAGCAGTGGCGCAGGGATAGGAGGCTACACCTTC. Translating it yields CASSGAGIGGYTF.

A remark on this clone: In the same sample, other DNA sequences code for this CDR3. The CDR3 nucleotides read TGTGCCAGCAGTGTAGGGGCCCGCTCTGGGGCCAACGTCCTGACTTTC. The encoded protein is CASSVGARSGANVLTF. The gene calls are TRBV5-4 and TRBJ2-6, with D perhaps TRBD1 (5 bases). Trimming left V 5 bases short and J 0 bases short, with 12 bases between. This CDR3 spans 16 amino acids. Germline loops: CDR1 SGHNT, CDR2 YYREEE (reference sequence).

The chain has TRBV7-9 and TRBJ2-4; D perhaps matches TRBD2 (6 bases). The CDR3 contains 16 residues. Germline V gene data show CDR1 as SEHNR and CDR2 as FQNEAQ (reference sequence). Trimming left V 0 bases short and J 7 bases short, with 16 bases between. CDR3 residues: CASSLAQGLWGNIQYF. The DNA for the CDR3 is TGTGCCAGCAGCTTAGCGCAGGGACTCTGGGGGAACATTCAGTACTTC.

CDR3: CASSPRTDGNTIYF. CDR3 bases: TGCGCCAGCAGCCCACGGACAGATGGAAACACCATATATTTT. V usage is TRBV5-1 and J usage is TRBJ1-3; a weak D match, TRBD1 (6 bases). This CDR3 has 14 residues. Germline V gene lookup returns CDR1 SGHRS and CDR2 YFSETQ. V lost 4 bases to trimming and J lost 3 bases, with 11 bases between them.

The chain couples TRBV11-2 to TRBJ2-1; 10 nucleotides match TRBD2. The V gene end was trimmed by 5 bases and the J gene end by 5 bases; junction bases not matched to a gene: 9. Per the germline V gene, CDR1 is SGHAT and CDR2 is FQNNGV. There are 16 residues in the CDR3. CDR3 DNA sequence: TGTGCCAGCAGCCCCGTGGGGACTAGCGTCAACAATGAGCAGTTCTTC. It codes for CASSPVGTSVNNEQFF.

The chain couples TRBV11-2 to TRBJ1-1, with 8 bases that match TRBD1. Per germline, CDR1 SGHAT and CDR2 FQNNGV. CDR3 length: 14 residues. V lost 3 bases and J lost 6; bases outside the gene matches: 6. The CDR3: CASSFLDRGSEAFF. CDR3 nucleotide sequence: TGTGCCAGCAGCTTCCTAGACAGGGGTTCTGAAGCTTTCTTT. The full variable domain, rest sourced from reference TRBV11-2 and TRBJ1-1, is EAGVAQSPRYKIIEKRQSVAFWCNPISGHATLYWYQQILGQGPKLLIQFQNNGVVDDSQLPKDRFSAERLKGVDSTLKIQPAKLEDSAVYLCASSFLDRGSEAFFGQGTRLTVV.

This clone has only a few counts. The chain uses TRBV7-9 and TRBJ2-2; TRBD2 agrees at 7 bases. With V trimmed by 4 bases and J by 2 bases, 7 bases remained unmatched. This CDR3 region has 16 residues. Per germline, CDR1 SEHNR and CDR2 FQNEAQ (reference sequence). The CDR3 nucleotides are TGTGCCAGCAGCTCGCTCTCTAGCGGTAACACCGGGGAGCTGTTTTTT. Residues: CASSSLSSGNTGELFF.

The gene calls are TRBV19 and TRBJ1-5; D remains unclear. CDR3 size: 15 residues. Germline V gene data show CDR1 as LNHDA and CDR2 as SQIVND (reference sequence). The germline V and J ends were trimmed by 5 bases and 1 base, with 12 bases remaining between them. CDR3 protein: CASSGGLGSNQPQHF. The CDR3 region has the DNA TGTGCCAGTAGTGGAGGCCTAGGGAGCAATCAGCCCCAGCATTTT.

This chain uses TRBV19 with TRBJ1-2; D may be TRBD1 (5 bases). From germline, CDR1 is LNHDA and CDR2 SQIVND (reference sequence). Trimming shortened V by 6 bases and J by 4 bases, and 15 bases separated the two germline ends. This CDR3 spans 14 amino acids. The CDR3, as DNA: TGTGCCAGTAGAGGGGCGCCCCCAGGCTATGGCTACACCTTC. Translation: CASRGAPPGYGYTF.

This sequence joins TRBV5-5 and TRBJ1-1, with no clear D. CDR1 is SGHKS and CDR2 is YYEKEE in the germline V gene (reference sequence). This CDR3 region has 15 residues. Trimming removed 0 bases from V and 1 base from J, with 10 bases in between. CDR3 DNA: TGTGCCAGCAGCTTGGGCAAATTAGGGAACACTGAAGCTTTCTTT. This translates into CASSLGKLGNTEAFF.

The chain combines TRBV3-1 (or the pseudogene TRBV3-2) with TRBJ2-1; 15 bases agree with TRBD2. J gave up 7 bases and V 1 base, and 5 bases lay outside the gene matches. CDR1 is LGHDT and CDR2 is YNNKEL in the germline V gene (reference sequence). The CDR3 is made up of 17 amino acids. In nucleotides, the CDR3 is TGTGCCAGCAGCCAAGGAAGGACTAGCGGGGGGGAAAATGAGCAGTTCTTC. Translating gives CASSQGRTSGGENEQFF.

This chain links TRBV10-3 with TRBJ2-1, with 8 bases lining up with TRBD2. V shed 3 bases and J 3 bases; nucleotides not matched to a gene: 1. The germline CDR1 and CDR2 sequences are ENHRY and SYGVKD. This CDR3 has 14 residues. The CDR3 DNA is TGTGCCATCAGTGATCTAGCGGGCTACAATGAGCAGTTCTTC. Protein: CAISDLAGYNEQFF.

This clone was seen a handful of times. Distinct nucleotide sequences in the sample also encode this CDR3. V and J are TRBV20-1 and TRBJ2-2; no clear D. In germline, CDR1 is DFQATT, CDR2 SNEGSKA (reference sequence). V dropped 5 bases and J dropped 6 bases, with 7 bases sitting between them. This CDR3 has 11 amino acids. As DNA, the CDR3 is TGCAGTGCTCCTTCCCCCGGGGAGCTGTTTTTT. Its protein is CSAPSPGELFF.

The chain employs TRBV27 and TRBJ2-3; 15 nucleotides agree with TRBD2. V lost 1 base to trimming and J lost 6 bases; unmatched junction nucleotides: 2. The CDR3 length is 16 residues. Germline assignment: CDR1 MNHEY and CDR2 SMNVEV (reference sequence). The CDR3 sequence is CASSLWTSGRADTQYF. CDR3 DNA sequence: TGTGCCAGCAGTTTATGGACTAGCGGGAGGGCGGATACGCAGTATTTT.

V usage is TRBV27 and J usage is TRBJ2-2; 12 bases are shared with TRBD1. V shed 2 bases, J shed 8 bases, and the junction held 6 bases outside the gene matches. Germline V gene lookup returns CDR1 MNHEY and CDR2 SMNVEV (reference sequence). The CDR3 consists of 16 residues. DNA for the CDR3: TGTGCCAGCAGTTTAGGGACAGGGGGCACTTCGGGGGAGCTGTTTTTT. As protein: CASSLGTGGTSGELFF.